The 24 T cell receptor beta chains below were found in one sample sequenced in a study of early T cells in non-severe SARS-CoV-2 infection. TCRdb ran MiXCR on the 5' RACE reads and lists one entry per CDR3 protein. The sample shows 63,000 or so distinct CDR3 sequences, approximately 12% of them seen only once. The material sequenced was whole blood. The receptors shown here come from an adult who was a healthcare worker with PCR-confirmed SARS-CoV-2 infection or an uninfected control (not recorded which).

The gene calls are TRBV4-1 and TRBJ1-1; TRBD1 matches 7 bases. The germline CDR1 and CDR2 sequences are MGHRA and YSYEKL. The ends lost 2 bases at V and 3 bases at J; junction bases unmatched: 6. This CDR3 is built from 15 residues. Here the CDR3 reads CASSQFYRGHTEAFF. CDR3 bases: TGCGCCAGCAGCCAATTTTACAGGGGACACACTGAAGCTTTCTTT.

This clonotype was seen more than once but under ten times. The rearrangement links TRBV30 to TRBJ1-4, with D possibly being TRBD1 (5 bases). The CDR3 consists of 15 residues. The V and J ends lost 1 base and 6 bases respectively, with 15 bases between them. Germline V lookup: CDR1 GTSNPN, CDR2 SVGIG (reference sequence). For the CDR3, the DNA is TGTGCCTGGAGTGCCCACAACGCACAGGATGAAAAACTGTTTTTT. Residues: CAWSAHNAQDEKLFF.

Concerning this clonotype itself: A read error may be the cause here, since a much bigger clone is one base away. The gene calls are TRBV20-1 and TRBJ2-3, with no clear D. Germline V lookup: CDR1 DFQATT, CDR2 SNEGSKA (reference sequence). The length of the CDR3 is 13 residues. CDR3 region: CSARDSSTDTQNF. The CDR3 coding sequence is TGCAGTGCTAGAGATAGCAGCACAGATACGCAGAATTTT.

This clonotype was counted between two and nine times. The rearrangement links TRBV2 to TRBJ2-6; D is unresolved. Germline V gene lookup returns CDR1 SNHLY and CDR2 FYNNEI. This CDR3 is built from 14 residues. V dropped 2 bases and J dropped 0 bases, with 2 bases sitting between them. The CDR3 DNA is TGTGCCAGCAGTGAACACTCTGGGGCCAACGTCCTGACTTTC. This gives the protein CASSEHSGANVLTF.

This clonotype was found many times. V is TRBV27 and J is TRBJ2-3; D may match TRBD1 or TRBD2 (5 bases each). V dropped 8 bases and J dropped 7 bases, with 13 bases sitting between them. Germline CDR1 and CDR2: MNHEY and SMNVEV (reference sequence). The CDR3 has 12 residues. The CDR3 DNA is TGTGCCAGCGGCCGGGACCTCCATACGCAGTATTTT. Translation: CASGRDLHTQYF.

This clonotype was detected a few times. Germline is not matched at one junction end, which may reflect a read error. J is TRBJ2-7 and V is TRBV7-9; no firm D call. The CDR3 extends over 13 amino acids. The germline V gene encodes CDR1 SEHNR and CDR2 FQNEAQ (reference sequence). The CDR3 coding sequence is TGTGCCAGCAGTTTAACGGTGTCGCCCTCTCTCCACTTC. Translated: CASSLTVSPSLHF. The full variable domain, completed using reference TRBV7-9 and TRBJ2-7, is DTGVSQNPRHKITKRGQNVTFRCDPISEHNRLYWYRQTLGQGPEFLTYFQNEAQLEKSRLLSDRFSAERPKGSFSTLEIQRTEQGDSAMYLCASSLTVSPSLHFGPGTRLTVT.

This clonotype was seen ten or more times. The chain joins TRBV14 to TRBJ1-1; perhaps TRBD1 as D (6 bases). The CDR3 spans 13 residues. V shed 1 base and J shed 5 bases, with 8 bases lying between them. Germline loops: CDR1 SGHDN, CDR2 FVKESK. Here the CDR3 DNA reads TGTGCCAGCAGCCAAGGAACAGGGACTGAAGCTTTCTTT. Protein product: CASSQGTGTEAFF.

This chain connects TRBV19 to TRBJ1-5; D possibly corresponds to TRBD1 (5 bases). Germline assignment: CDR1 LNHDA and CDR2 SQIVND (reference sequence). The CDR3 totals 15 residues. Trimming shortened V by 7 bases and J by 2 bases, and 15 bases separated the two germline ends. The CDR3 protein is CASNQDGAGNQPQHF. The CDR3 nucleotides read TGTGCCAGTAACCAGGACGGGGCGGGCAATCAGCCCCAGCATTTT.

This clonotype was detected many times. The chain employs TRBV7-2 and TRBJ2-7, with 7 bases identical to TRBD1. The CDR3 is 14 residues long. Germline CDR1 SGHTA, CDR2 FQGNSA. V shed 5 bases and J 0 bases; nucleotides not matched to a gene: 4. CDR3 DNA: TGTGCCAGCAGCATGAGACAGGGCTCCTACGAGCAGTACTTC. Translated, it gives CASSMRQGSYEQYF.

The V gene is TRBV6-5, the J gene TRBJ2-6; no reliable D call. The V end lost 6 bases, the J end lost 0 bases, and 12 bases lay between the germline ends. The CDR3 loop spans 16 amino acids. From germline, CDR1 is MNHEY and CDR2 SVGAGI. CDR3 sequence: CASSSHIFSGANVLTF. The DNA of the CDR3 is TGTGCCAGCAGCTCGCATATCTTCTCTGGGGCCAACGTCCTGACTTTC.

The chain recombines TRBV28 with TRBJ2-1, with 9 bases fitting TRBD1. Trimming took 6 bases from V and 4 from J; bases not matched to a gene: 7. The CDR3 is made up of 15 amino acids. The germline CDR1 and CDR2 sequences are MDHEN and SYDVKM. This chain's CDR3 is CASSLPGTGYNEQFF. In nucleotides, the CDR3 is TGTGCCAGCAGCCTCCCCGGGACAGGGTACAATGAGCAGTTCTTC. The full variable domain, rest sourced from reference TRBV28 and TRBJ2-1, is DVKVTQSSRYLVKRTGEKVFLECVQDMDHENMFWYRQDPGLGLRLIYFSYDVKMKEKGDIPEGYSVSREKKERFSLILESASTNQTSMYLCASSLPGTGYNEQFFGPGTRLTVL.

This clonotype was seen at least ten times. CDR3 protein: CSVDPMNTEAFF. The CDR3 DNA sequence: TGCAGCGTTGACCCCATGAACACTGAAGCTTTCTTT. The chain has TRBV29-1 and TRBJ1-1; D not certain. There are 12 residues in the CDR3. V lost 3 bases and J 0 bases, leaving 5 bases between the germline ends. Germline CDR1 and CDR2: SQVTM and ANQGSEA. Filled out from reference TRBV29-1 and TRBJ1-1, the complete variable domain reads SAVISQKPSRDICQRGTSLTIQCQVDSQVTMMFWYRQQPGQSLTLIATANQGSEATYESGFVIDKFPISRPNLTFSTLTVSNMSPEDSSIYLCSVDPMNTEAFFGQGTRLTVV.

This clonotype has just a few counts. The chain recombines TRBV19 with TRBJ1-2; D gene ambiguous. CDR3 length: 13 residues. Germline V CDR1 and CDR2: LNHDA, SQIVND (reference sequence). Deletions cut 6 bases from V and 4 bases from J, with 12 bases between. The CDR3 nucleotides are TGTGCCAGTAGCCGAGCCCTCGGCTATGGCTACACCTTC. Its protein product is CASSRALGYGYTF. Looking up the rest from reference TRBV19 and TRBJ1-2 gives the full variable domain: DGGITQSPKYLFRKEGQNVTLSCEQNLNHDAMYWYRQDPGQGLRLIYYSQIVNDFQKGDIAEGYSVSREKKESFPLTVTSAQKNPTAFYLCASSRALGYGYTFGSGTRLTVV.

The chain uses TRBV7-8 and TRBJ2-1, with 7 bases that match TRBD2. Per germline, CDR1 SGHVS and CDR2 FQNEAQ. With V trimmed by 6 bases and J by 0 bases, 8 bases remained unmatched. The CDR3 runs 16 residues. The CDR3 sequence: CASSSSGAASYNEQFF. CDR3 coding DNA: TGTGCCAGCAGTTCAAGCGGGGCTGCCTCCTACAATGAGCAGTTCTTC.

This clonotype was observed many times. This chain links TRBV7-2 with TRBJ1-5; tentative D call: TRBD1 (5 bases). Germline V gene sequence: CDR1 SGHTA, CDR2 FQGNSA. This CDR3 contains 14 residues. V gave up 5 bases and J gave up 2 bases, with 10 bases separating them. For the CDR3, the DNA is TGTGCCAGCAGCCCGGGACCGGGCAATCAGCCCCAGCATTTT. This codes for CASSPGPGNQPQHF. The whole variable domain, filled in from reference TRBV7-2 and TRBJ1-5, reads GAGVSQSPSNKVTEKGKDVELRCDPISGHTALYWYRQSLGQGLEFLIYFQGNSAPDKSGLPSDRFSAERTGGSVSTLTIQRTQQEDSAVYLCASSPGPGNQPQHFGDGTRLSIL.

V gene TRBV14 combines with J gene TRBJ2-7, with 8 positions matching TRBD2. V was pared by 4 bases and J by 13 bases, with 9 bases of the junction left unmatched. The CDR3 sequence is 12 residues long. CDR1 SGHDN and CDR2 FVKESK come from the germline V gene. The CDR3 here is CASSPGSGRRYF. The CDR3 bases are TGTGCCAGCAGCCCAGGAAGCGGGAGAAGATACTTC.

This clonotype was detected ten times or more. The chain couples TRBV6-5 to TRBJ1-4, with D possibly TRBD1 on 6 matching bases. The germline V gene has CDR1 MNHEY and CDR2 SVGAGI. There are 15 residues in the CDR3. Trimming left V 0 bases short and J 5 bases short, with 10 bases between. The CDR3 sequence: CASSYSGGENEKLFF. The DNA of the CDR3 is TGTGCCAGCAGTTACTCGGGGGGCGAGAATGAAAAACTGTTTTTT.

This clonotype was recorded many times. The chain recombines TRBV10-3 with TRBJ2-3; perhaps D is TRBD1 or TRBD2 (5 bases each). The CDR3 spans 15 residues. Per germline, CDR1 ENHRY and CDR2 SYGVKD. Trimming removed 2 bases at V and 0 bases at J, with 9 bases between. The CDR3, as DNA: TGTGCCATCAGTGAGCCTAGGGACAGCACAGATACGCAGTATTTT. Translating it yields CAISEPRDSTDTQYF.

This clonotype was observed many times. The chain combines TRBV2 with TRBJ1-2; the D is unclear. Germline CDR1 and CDR2: SNHLY and FYNNEI. CDR3 length equals 13 residues. The ends were cut back, 6 bases at V and 0 bases at J, with 8 bases in the middle. The CDR3, as DNA: TGTGCCAGCAGAATTGTGGCTAACTATGGCTACACCTTC. Protein: CASRIVANYGYTF.

This clonotype was recorded a few times. The chain carries TRBV11-2 and TRBJ2-3; no firm D call. Trimming removed 4 bases at V and 11 bases at J, with 16 bases between. This CDR3 has 13 residues. The germline V gene encodes CDR1 SGHAT and CDR2 FQNNGV. CDR3 sequence reads: CASSSRIGTQQYF. The CDR3 bases are TGTGCCAGCAGCTCCCGGATCGGTACTCAGCAGTATTTT.

The rearrangement uses TRBV19 and TRBJ1-5; 10 bases line up with TRBD1. V gave up 9 bases and J gave up 8 bases; unmatched junction bases: 4. The CDR3 spans 12 residues. Per germline, CDR1 LNHDA and CDR2 SQIVND (reference sequence). Written as DNA, the CDR3 is TGTGCCAGAACGACAGGGGGCGAGCCCCAGCATTTT. Its translation: CARTTGGEPQHF.

The rearrangement uses TRBV6-5 and TRBJ2-3; TRBD2 is a possible D gene (6 bases). The CDR3 extends over 14 amino acids. Germline CDR1 MNHEY, CDR2 SVGAGI. V was shortened by 4 bases and J by 4 bases, with 12 bases between the two germline ends. CDR3 nucleotide sequence: TGTGCCAGCAGTTCTGCAGGGAGGCCAGATACGCAGTATTTT. It yields the protein CASSSAGRPDTQYF.

This rearrangement joins TRBV25-1 to TRBJ2-5; no reliable D call. This CDR3 comprises 15 residues. Germline loops: CDR1 MGHDK, CDR2 SYGVNS. With 1 base removed from V and 5 bases from J, the gap between germline ends came to 14 bases. The CDR3 DNA follows: TGTGCCAGCAGTGAATTAAGCGCCAGCCGGGAGACCCAGTACTTC. Translated, it gives CASSELSASRETQYF.

This clonotype was seen a handful of times. V is TRBV3-1 and J is TRBJ2-7; D tentatively reads TRBD1 or TRBD2 (5 bases each). V shed 4 bases and J shed 4 bases, with 14 bases lying between them. The CDR3 covers 14 residues. Per the germline V gene, CDR1 is LGHDT and CDR2 is YNNKEL (reference sequence). As DNA, the CDR3 is TGTGCCAGCAGCCCTGGGGACGGCCGATACGAGCAGTACTTC. Its translation is CASSPGDGRYEQYF.